This T cell receptor (beta chain) was documented in a study of T cell responses to AZD1222 COVID-19 vaccine (dated by TCRdb to about 2021). About the study as a whole: AZD1222 recipients whose second dose came at about 4 weeks and those whose second dose came at about 12 weeks were combined into one group, since spike-specific TCR depth and breadth did not differ between the two schedules. A total of over 230 trial participants underwent TCR sequencing, of whom roughly 210 received two doses of AZD1222 and roughly 25 received two doses of the MenACWY control vaccine. Trial participants were enrolled by age into subgroups of 18-55, 56-69 and 70-plus years, and about 150, 27 and 61 TCR-sequenced participants, respectively, were included in these subgroups.

The CDR3 regions of human TCRbeta chains were analyzed by immunosequencing. In the source study's methods: TCRs in the repertoires were matched against a reference library of SARS-CoV-2-specific TCRs that had been generated with the MIRA antigen-specificity platform. Breadth was defined as the fraction of unique TCRs that were SARS-CoV-2-associated, and depth was defined as the fraction of total T cells that were SARS-CoV-2-associated. Using the MIRA data, each spike-specific TCR was assigned both to the spike region to which the TCR was reactive and to a CD4 or CD8 class. Log10-transformed breadth and depth values were compared by one-way ANOVA with Sidak's multiple comparisons tests. TCRdb provides this immuneACCESS table in a form limited to in-frame rearrangements. Some clones are lacking; in checked studies, under half of them reflect an unresolved V gene, and why the rest are absent is not known. D and trimming were read from the DNA, whereas the V and J calls and clone size are those reported in that table. The sample table contains approximately 160,000 clones; only one count was recorded for 90% to 95% of them. The leading ten clones occupy 5% of the sample.

For this chain, trimming is 1 base at the V end and 2 bases at the J end, and the number of junction bases without a gene match is 9. The CDR3 covers 17 residues, taking in both the cysteine and the phenylalanine. The read is trimmed to its CDR3 DNA, 51 bases read in frame from base 1. The time point label of this sample denotes: baseline before first vaccination. Samples from vaccinated people were obtained from the UK trials COV001 and COV002, which included a single-blind randomized controlled phase 2/3 trial of AZD1222 (ChAdOx1 nCoV-19) in healthy adults. Trial participant PBMC samples were collected at day 0 and day 28 after the second dose for TCRbeta chain sequencing. As to this clone: Its antigen has not been determined. Base qualities are missing; no much larger clone stands one base away.

General conclusions and limits of the study: In the small 56-69-year group, the increase in depth fell short of significance, most likely because of low power. Reportedly, close to half of the unique spike-specific TCRs recognized epitopes lying outside the regions that are mutated in the B.1.351 and B.1.1.7 variants. Because no day 14 peak-response samples were available, repertoires were characterized only after the peak T cell response. The whole spike protein was spanned by vaccine-associated CD4 TCRs, and dominant responses were seen in regions 160-218 and 743-854. Conclusions about previously exposed vaccinees are limited, since just 5 or 6 AZD1222 recipients were seropositive for SARS-CoV-2 at baseline. Participants were mostly white British, with more females than males. The authors suggested clonal diversity may have been underestimated. A significant rise in spike-specific TCR breadth and depth was observed after two AZD1222 doses relative to day 0 and relative to MenACWY recipients.

The source material was peripheral blood, sampled on day 0 of AZD1222 vaccination. This chain joins TRBV5-7 to TRBJ1-2; TRBD1 matches 9 bases in the middle. TRBV5-7 is noted as an ORF with a role that remains uncertain. The origin of this receptor is an adult in good health. The CDR3 amino acid sequence is: CASSLTDRGALNYGYTF. Here is the DNA: TGTGCCAGCAGCTTGACTGACAGGGGGGCCCTCAACTATGGCTACACCTTC.